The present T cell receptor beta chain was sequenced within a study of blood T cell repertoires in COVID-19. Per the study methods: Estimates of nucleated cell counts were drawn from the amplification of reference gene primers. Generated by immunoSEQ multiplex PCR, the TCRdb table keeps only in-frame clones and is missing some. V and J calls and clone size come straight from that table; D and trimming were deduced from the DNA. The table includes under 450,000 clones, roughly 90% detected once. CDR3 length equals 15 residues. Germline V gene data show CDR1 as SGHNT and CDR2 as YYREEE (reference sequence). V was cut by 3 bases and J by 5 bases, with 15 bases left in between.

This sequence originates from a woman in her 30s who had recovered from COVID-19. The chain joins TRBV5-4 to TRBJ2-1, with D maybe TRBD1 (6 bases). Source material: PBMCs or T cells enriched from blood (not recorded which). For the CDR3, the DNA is TGTGCCAGCAGCTGGGGACAACCCGCAAACAATGAGCAGTTCTTC. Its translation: CASSWGQPANNEQFF.